These 17 T cell receptor beta chains were all obtained from the same sample, sequenced in a study of blood T cell repertoires in COVID-19. The protocol was immunoSEQ multiplex PCR, while the TCRdb copy is restricted to in-frame clones and leaves out a portion. This sample yields about 62,000 clones, of which around 89% are seen a single time; 18% belongs to the top ten. The sequencing input was peripheral blood. All receptors derive from a woman aged 60 to 75 with COVID-19, enrolled during active disease.

The chain recombines TRBV20-1 with TRBJ2-7, with a weak D call TRBD2 (6 bases). The CDR3 sequence is 11 residues long. Trimming cost V 6 bases and J 3 bases, with 9 bases left between them. Germline values: CDR1 DFQATT, CDR2 SNEGSKA (reference sequence). CDR3 sequence (DNA): TGCAGTGCCCGGAGGGGCTACGAGCAGTACTTC. This gives the protein CSARRGYEQYF.

This chain links TRBV9 with TRBJ2-6, with D perhaps matching TRBD1 (6 bases). The CDR3 totals 18 residues. CDR1 is SGDLS and CDR2 is YYNGEE in the germline V gene. V dropped 4 bases and J dropped 0 bases, with 17 bases sitting between them. The CDR3 region is CASSRPGHGASGANVLTF. The CDR3 DNA reads as TGTGCCAGCAGCAGACCGGGACACGGAGCCTCTGGGGCCAACGTCCTGACTTTC.

The rearrangement joins TRBV7-9 to TRBJ2-7, with TRBD1 matching over 7 bases. The junction had 6 bases not matched to a gene; V was cut back by 5 bases and J by 2 bases. The CDR3 is 14 amino acids. Germline V gives CDR1 SEHNR, CDR2 FQNEAQ (reference sequence). CDR3 residues: CASSVRQGAYEQYF. The CDR3 nucleotides are TGTGCCAGCAGCGTCCGACAGGGAGCCTACGAGCAGTACTTC.

The J gene is TRBJ2-6, the V gene TRBV5-1; D is possibly TRBD2 (6 bases). There are 18 residues in the CDR3. Per germline, CDR1 SGHRS and CDR2 YFSETQ. Trimming took off 1 base at V and 2 bases at J, with 16 bases between the two ends. The CDR3 bases are TGCGCCAGCAGCTTGTGGGGGGACCAGGGCACTGGGGCCAACGTCCTGACTTTC. It specifies CASSLWGDQGTGANVLTF.

This clone was found once. The gene calls are TRBV7-2 and TRBJ2-3, with 11 nucleotides matching TRBD2. The CDR3 consists of 17 residues. Germline V gene lookup returns CDR1 SGHTA and CDR2 FQGNSA. V lost 5 bases and J lost 1; bases outside the gene matches: 8. The CDR3 DNA follows: TGTGCCAGCAGCCCCCACACTAGCGGGAGACGCACAGATACGCAGTATTTT. This translates into CASSPHTSGRRTDTQYF.

The V and J genes are TRBV7-9 and TRBJ2-7, with D tentatively TRBD1 (6 bases). Germline CDR1 and CDR2: SEHNR and FQNEAQ (reference sequence). The CDR3 covers 14 residues. Trimming stripped 5 bases from V and 1 base from J, with 12 bases between. The CDR3 sequence: CASSKDTGSYEQYF. CDR3 DNA sequence: TGTGCCAGCAGCAAAGATACAGGGTCCTACGAGCAGTACTTC.

This clone was picked up a small number of times. The chain uses TRBV7-9 and TRBJ2-7, with a tentative D call TRBD1 (6 bases). The V gene's germline CDR1 is SEHNR and CDR2 FQNEAQ (reference sequence). V was pared by 8 bases and J by 2 bases, with 16 bases between. The CDR3 contains 14 residues. The CDR3 here is CASAIQGRAYEQYF. CDR3 in DNA: TGTGCCAGCGCCATTCAGGGGCGCGCCTACGAGCAGTACTTC.

The chain combines TRBV5-1 with TRBJ2-3, with 11 bases identical to TRBD2. Germline CDR1 and CDR2: SGHRS and YFSETQ. With 3 bases clipped from V and 6 bases from J, the junction kept 6 bases outside the gene matches. This CDR3 is 15 amino acids long. The CDR3 spells CASSYSGRAEDTQYF. CDR3 DNA sequence: TGCGCCAGCAGCTATAGCGGGAGGGCCGAGGATACGCAGTATTTT.

The chain recombines TRBV24-1 with TRBJ1-1; perhaps TRBD1 as D (5 bases). In germline, CDR1 is KGHDR, CDR2 SFDVKD. Trimming took off 1 base at V and 6 bases at J, with 8 bases between the two ends. The CDR3 contains 13 residues. The CDR3 here is CATSDLSRAEAFF. The CDR3 DNA reads TGTGCCACCAGTGATTTATCCAGGGCTGAAGCTTTCTTT.

J is TRBJ1-5 and V is TRBV19; TRBD1 is a possible D gene (6 bases). V was shortened by 4 bases and J by 0 bases, with 16 bases between the two germline ends. CDR3 length: 17 residues. Looked up from germline, CDR1 is LNHDA and CDR2 is SQIVND (reference sequence). The CDR3 loop is CASSTVNRANSNQPQHF. The CDR3 DNA is TGTGCCAGTAGTACCGTCAACAGGGCTAATAGCAATCAGCCCCAGCATTTT.

This rearrangement joins TRBV28 to TRBJ1-2, with D possibly being TRBD1 (5 bases). V lost 6 bases to trimming and J lost 1 base, with 9 bases between them. The CDR3 is 13 amino acids. Germline-derived CDR1 and CDR2 are MDHEN and SYDVKM. The CDR3 protein is CASRETDNYGYTF. In DNA form, the CDR3 reads TGTGCCAGCAGGGAGACAGATAACTATGGCTACACCTTC.

The chain employs TRBV7-2 and TRBJ1-5, with a possible D match to TRBD1 (5 bases). This CDR3 region has 14 residues. Germline-derived CDR1 and CDR2 are SGHTA and FQGNSA. Trimming removed 5 bases at V and 5 bases at J, with 13 bases between. The CDR3: CASSPSTEHQPQHF. The CDR3 DNA is TGTGCCAGCAGCCCCTCGACAGAGCATCAGCCCCAGCATTTT.

V gene TRBV19 combines with J gene TRBJ2-5; 12 bases agree with TRBD2. Looked up from germline, CDR1 is LNHDA and CDR2 is SQIVND (reference sequence). With V trimmed by 6 bases and J by 4 bases, 6 bases remained unmatched. This CDR3 region has 15 residues. CDR3 nucleotide sequence: TGTGCCAGTAGCATAACTAGCGGGAGGAGAGAGACCCAGTACTTC. Translating gives CASSITSGRRETQYF.

The J gene is TRBJ1-6, the V gene TRBV30; a possible D gene is TRBD1 (5 bases). The CDR3 is 13 amino acids. The V gene lost 3 bases and the J gene lost 9 bases, with 12 bases spanning the gap. Germline V gene data show CDR1 as GTSNPN and CDR2 as SVGIG (reference sequence). Here the CDR3 reads CAWRGGEGSPLHF. The CDR3 region has the DNA TGTGCCTGGAGGGGGGGTGAGGGTTCACCCCTCCACTTT.

This chain links TRBV7-3 with TRBJ2-5; 7 bases line up with TRBD1. V was clipped by 1 base and J by 2 bases; unmatched bases: 7. CDR3 length equals 16 residues. Germline lookup yields CDR1 SGHTA and CDR2 FQGTGA. The CDR3 loop reads CASSLNRGSGQETQYF. The CDR3 DNA follows: TGTGCCAGCAGCTTAAACAGGGGATCGGGGCAAGAGACCCAGTACTTC.

The chain uses TRBV6-2 or TRBV6-3 and TRBJ2-1; the match to TRBD2 covers 7 bases. Germline assignment: CDR1 MNHEY and CDR2 SVGEGT. This CDR3 contains 14 residues. Trimming took 5 bases from V and 7 from J; bases not matched to a gene: 8. The CDR3 loop reads CASSRGLVPNEQFF. CDR3 nucleotide sequence: TGTGCCAGCAGTCGCGGACTAGTTCCAAATGAGCAGTTCTTC.

The V and J genes are TRBV27 and TRBJ2-2, with D possibly TRBD1 on 6 matching bases. The CDR3 totals 16 residues. The germline V and J ends were trimmed by 2 bases and 6 bases, with 16 bases remaining between them. Germline V CDR1 and CDR2: MNHEY, SMNVEV (reference sequence). The CDR3 DNA is TGTGCCAGCAGTTTAATGGCCAGGGGAGTTGCCGGGGAGCTGTTTTTT. It is translated as CASSLMARGVAGELFF.